Shown below are 15 T cell receptor beta chains from a single sample sequenced in a study of T cells in localized non-small cell lung cancer. Data came from immunoSEQ multiplex PCR; TCRdb stores just in-frame clones and leaves some out. The sample carries around 36,000 clones, 65% to 90% recorded once. Source: peripheral blood mononuclear cells, taken before any cancer treatment. Source of these receptors: a male donor aged 60 or over with stage II lung adenocarcinoma.

The V gene is TRBV15, the J gene TRBJ1-6; D gene unclear. Germline CDR1 reads LNHNV; CDR2 reads YYDKDF (reference sequence). The CDR3 length is 13 residues. Trimming shortened V by 5 bases and J by 10 bases, and 12 bases separated the two germline ends. CDR3 sequence reads: CATSVQERSPLHF. The CDR3 nucleotides are TGTGCCACCAGCGTACAAGAGCGGTCACCCCTCCACTTT.

The V and J genes are TRBV9 and TRBJ1-2; possibly TRBD1 for D (5 bases). V dropped 0 bases and J dropped 4 bases, with 10 bases sitting between them. Germline V gene data show CDR1 as SGDLS and CDR2 as YYNGEE. This CDR3 region has 14 residues. The CDR3 protein is CASSVASGVYGYTF. DNA for the CDR3: TGTGCCAGCAGCGTAGCGTCGGGGGTCTATGGCTACACCTTC.

The chain is built from TRBV28 and TRBJ1-5; D not resolved. V was shortened by 7 bases and J by 0 bases, with 19 bases between the two germline ends. Germline CDR1 reads MDHEN; CDR2 reads SYDVKM. This CDR3 has 17 residues. CDR3: CASTTTTAYFSNQPQHF. The CDR3 DNA reads TGTGCCAGCACCACGACTACGGCCTATTTTAGCAATCAGCCCCAGCATTTT. The variable domain in full, with the rest retrieved from reference TRBV28 and TRBJ1-5, is DVKVTQSSRYLVKRTGEKVFLECVQDMDHENMFWYRQDPGLGLRLIYFSYDVKMKEKGDIPEGYSVSREKKERFSLILESASTNQTSMYLCASTTTTAYFSNQPQHFGDGTRLSIL.

The chain has TRBV2 and TRBJ2-3; the D gene is possibly TRBD2 (5 bases). V shed 7 bases and J shed 1 base, with 12 bases lying between them. Germline CDR1 reads SNHLY; CDR2 reads FYNNEI. The CDR3 is 14 residues long. The CDR3 DNA follows: TGTGCCAGCATAAATAGCGCCGGCACAGATACGCAGTATTTT. Protein: CASINSAGTDTQYF.

CDR3 sequence reads: CASNLAGAGSSYNEQFF. CDR3 coding DNA: TGTGCCAGCAACTTAGCGGGAGCGGGGAGCTCCTACAATGAGCAGTTCTTC. The chain combines TRBV28 with TRBJ2-1, with 9 bases fitting TRBD2. The germline CDR1 and CDR2 sequences are MDHEN and SYDVKM. CDR3 length: 17 amino acids. V gave up 7 bases and J gave up 0 bases; unmatched junction bases: 10. The entire variable domain, with the rest obtained from reference TRBV28 and TRBJ2-1, is as follows: DVKVTQSSRYLVKRTGEKVFLECVQDMDHENMFWYRQDPGLGLRLIYFSYDVKMKEKGDIPEGYSVSREKKERFSLILESASTNQTSMYLCASNLAGAGSSYNEQFFGPGTRLTVL.

The chain employs TRBV2 and TRBJ2-7; D assignment may be TRBD1 or TRBD2 (7 bases each). The CDR3 length is 13 residues. Germline V gene data show CDR1 as SNHLY and CDR2 as FYNNEI. V was shortened by 8 bases and J by 3 bases, with 14 bases between the two germline ends. CDR3 sequence reads: CASWGGQFYEQYF. CDR3 nucleotides: TGTGCCAGCTGGGGGGGACAGTTCTACGAGCAGTACTTC.

This clone was seen only once. This rearrangement joins TRBV30 to TRBJ2-7, with a possible D match to TRBD2 (5 bases). With 6 bases removed from V and 1 base from J, the gap between germline ends came to 10 bases. This CDR3 has 12 residues. CDR1 is GTSNPN and CDR2 is SVGIG in the germline V gene (reference sequence). The CDR3 nucleotides read TGTGCCTGCTCAAGGGAGTCCTACGAGCAGTACTTC. It codes for CACSRESYEQYF.

The rearrangement uses TRBV7-9 and TRBJ2-7, with 13 bases identical to TRBD2. There are 14 residues in the CDR3. The ends lost 11 bases at V and 5 bases at J; junction bases unmatched: 9. Germline values: CDR1 SEHNR, CDR2 FQNEAQ (reference sequence). CDR3 DNA sequence: TGTGCCGGCCGGACTAGCGGGAGTGGCGACGAGCAGTACTTC. Its protein product is CAGRTSGSGDEQYF. Combining the CDR3 with reference TRBV7-9 and TRBJ2-7 gives the whole variable domain DTGVSQNPRHKITKRGQNVTFRCDPISEHNRLYWYRQTLGQGPEFLTYFQNEAQLEKSRLLSDRFSAERPKGSFSTLEIQRTEQGDSAMYLCAGRTSGSGDEQYFGPGTRLTVT.

CDR3 DNA: TGTGCCAGCAGCTTAGACAGGGGACCGCAGCCCCAGCATTTT. Its translation: CASSLDRGPQPQHF. The rearrangement links TRBV7-9 to TRBJ1-5; TRBD1 matches at 7 bases. This CDR3 region has 14 residues. Germline CDR1 is SEHNR and CDR2 is FQNEAQ (reference sequence). J lost 7 bases, V lost 1 base, and 4 bases had no gene match. Drawing the rest from reference TRBV7-9 and TRBJ1-5, the complete variable domain is DTGVSQNPRHKITKRGQNVTFRCDPISEHNRLYWYRQTLGQGPEFLTYFQNEAQLEKSRLLSDRFSAERPKGSFSTLEIQRTEQGDSAMYLCASSLDRGPQPQHFGDGTRLSIL.

The chain carries TRBV19 and TRBJ2-2; D perhaps matches TRBD2 (5 bases). Germline assignment: CDR1 LNHDA and CDR2 SQIVND (reference sequence). Trimming pared 9 bases from V and 3 bases from J, leaving 17 bases between. The CDR3 has 15 amino acids. The CDR3 region is CASRDYPDDTGELFF. CDR3 in DNA: TGTGCCAGCCGAGACTACCCCGATGACACCGGGGAGCTGTTTTTT.

This chain joins TRBV6-6 and TRBJ2-5; TRBD1 matches at 12 bases. V lost 8 bases and J lost 7; bases outside the gene matches: 11. The germline V gene has CDR1 MNHNY and CDR2 SVGAGI (reference sequence). The CDR3 sequence is 15 residues long. CDR3 DNA: TGTGCCAGCGGTCTGGGACAGGGGGCGCCCGGGACCCAGTACTTC. Residues: CASGLGQGAPGTQYF.

This chain links TRBV6-1 with TRBJ2-1; 12 bases align to TRBD2. Unmatched junction bases numbered 5, after V lost 8 bases and J lost 9 bases. The germline V gene encodes CDR1 MNHNS and CDR2 SASEGT. The CDR3 loop spans 13 amino acids. The CDR3 DNA follows: TGTGCCAGCGAAGGACTAGCGGGATTTGAGCAGTTCTTC. Amino acids: CASEGLAGFEQFF.

V is TRBV4-3 and J is TRBJ2-3; the D gene is possibly TRBD2 (6 bases). V was cut by 0 bases and J by 5 bases, with 12 bases left in between. The germline CDR1 and CDR2 sequences are LGHNA and YSLEER. The CDR3 contains 15 residues. The CDR3 sequence is CASSQEGGIGDTQYF. DNA for the CDR3: TGCGCCAGCAGCCAAGAAGGAGGGATTGGAGATACGCAGTATTTT.

The V gene is TRBV5-4, the J gene TRBJ1-4, with no clear D. The CDR3 is 13 amino acids. Trimming removed 0 bases from V and 8 bases from J, with 8 bases in between. The germline V gene encodes CDR1 SGHNT and CDR2 YYREEE (reference sequence). CDR3: CASSLGTVEKLFF. The CDR3 DNA follows: TGTGCCAGCAGCTTGGGCACGGTAGAAAAACTGTTTTTT. Using reference TRBV5-4 and TRBJ1-4 for the parts outside the CDR3, the full variable domain is ETGVTQSPTHLIKTRGQQVTLRCSSQSGHNTVSWYQQALGQGPQFIFQYYREEENGRGNFPPRFSGLQFPNYSSELNVNALELDDSALYLCASSLGTVEKLFFGSGTQLSVL.

The chain employs TRBV9 and TRBJ2-2, with unresolved D. From germline, CDR1 is SGDLS and CDR2 YYNGEE. This CDR3 has 14 amino acids. V shed 0 bases and J shed 8 bases, with 11 bases lying between them. The CDR3 region is CASSVEPPIGELFF. CDR3 bases: TGTGCCAGCAGCGTAGAACCCCCAATTGGGGAGCTGTTTTTT.